The sequence of this TCR beta chain was determined in a study of blood T cell repertoires in COVID-19. At the level of the study: Sample material is recorded as cDNA or gDNA derived from T cells, B-cell-depleted T cells, or PBMCs.

Original data processing: Researchers report that nucleated cell counts were estimated from reference gene primer amplification. Data came from immunoSEQ multiplex PCR; TCRdb stores just in-frame clones and leaves some out. That table furnishes V, J and clone size, whereas the DNA furnished D and trimming. The sample records more than 150,000 clones, about 88% being singletons. This clonotype originated in a woman aged 45 to 65 who had recovered from COVID-19. The sequenced sample consisted of PBMCs or T cells enriched from blood (not recorded which).

CDR3 sequence: CASSLRQLNTEAFF. The CDR3, as DNA: TGTGCCAGCAGCCTACGACAGTTGAACACTGAAGCTTTCTTT. This chain joins TRBV5-4 and TRBJ1-1, with a tentative D call TRBD1 (5 bases). Germline V gene lookup returns CDR1 SGHNT and CDR2 YYREEE (reference sequence). V dropped 4 bases and J dropped 0 bases, with 10 bases sitting between them. The CDR3 runs to 14 residues.